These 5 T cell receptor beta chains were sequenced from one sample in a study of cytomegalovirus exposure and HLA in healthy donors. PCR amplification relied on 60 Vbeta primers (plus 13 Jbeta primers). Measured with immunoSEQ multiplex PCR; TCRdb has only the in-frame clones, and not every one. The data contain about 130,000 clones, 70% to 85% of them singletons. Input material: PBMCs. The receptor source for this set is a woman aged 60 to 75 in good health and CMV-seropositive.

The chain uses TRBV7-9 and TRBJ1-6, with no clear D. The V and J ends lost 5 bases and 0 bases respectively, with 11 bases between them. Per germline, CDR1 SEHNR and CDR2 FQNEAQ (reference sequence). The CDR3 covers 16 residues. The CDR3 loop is CASSQTSGSYNSPLHF. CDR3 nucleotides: TGTGCCAGCAGCCAAACCTCGGGCTCCTATAATTCACCCCTCCACTTT.

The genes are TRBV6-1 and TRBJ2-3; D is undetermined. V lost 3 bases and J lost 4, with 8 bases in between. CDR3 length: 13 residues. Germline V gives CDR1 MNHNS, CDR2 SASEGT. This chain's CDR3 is CASSDPSPDTQYF. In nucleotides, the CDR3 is TGTGCCAGCAGTGACCCCAGTCCAGATACGCAGTATTTT.

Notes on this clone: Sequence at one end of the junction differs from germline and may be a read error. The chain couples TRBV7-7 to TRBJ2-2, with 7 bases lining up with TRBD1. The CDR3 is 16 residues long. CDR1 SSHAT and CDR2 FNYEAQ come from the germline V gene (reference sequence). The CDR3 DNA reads TGTGCTAGCAGCCCACACCGACAGGGTTTGACCGGGGAGCTGTTTTTT. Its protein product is CASSPHRQGLTGELFF. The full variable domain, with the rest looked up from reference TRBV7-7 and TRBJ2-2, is GAGVSQSPRYKVTKRGQDVTLRCDPISSHATLYWYQQALGQGPEFLTYFNYEAQPDKSGLPSDRFSAERPEGSISTLTIQRTEQRDSAMYRCASSPHRQGLTGELFFGEGSRLTVL.

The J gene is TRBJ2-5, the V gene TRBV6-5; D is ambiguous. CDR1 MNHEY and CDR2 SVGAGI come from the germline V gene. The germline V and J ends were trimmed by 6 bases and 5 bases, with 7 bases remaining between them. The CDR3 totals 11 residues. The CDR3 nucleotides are TGTGCCAGCAGCCCTGAGGAGACCCAGTACTTC. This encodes CASSPEETQYF.

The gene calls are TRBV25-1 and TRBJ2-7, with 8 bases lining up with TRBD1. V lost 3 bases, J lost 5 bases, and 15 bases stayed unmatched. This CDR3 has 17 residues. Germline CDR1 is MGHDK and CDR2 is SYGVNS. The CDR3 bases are TGTGCCAGCAGTGAGTCCGGGACAGGAAAACAGTTCGACGAGCAGTACTTC. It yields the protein CASSESGTGKQFDEQYF.